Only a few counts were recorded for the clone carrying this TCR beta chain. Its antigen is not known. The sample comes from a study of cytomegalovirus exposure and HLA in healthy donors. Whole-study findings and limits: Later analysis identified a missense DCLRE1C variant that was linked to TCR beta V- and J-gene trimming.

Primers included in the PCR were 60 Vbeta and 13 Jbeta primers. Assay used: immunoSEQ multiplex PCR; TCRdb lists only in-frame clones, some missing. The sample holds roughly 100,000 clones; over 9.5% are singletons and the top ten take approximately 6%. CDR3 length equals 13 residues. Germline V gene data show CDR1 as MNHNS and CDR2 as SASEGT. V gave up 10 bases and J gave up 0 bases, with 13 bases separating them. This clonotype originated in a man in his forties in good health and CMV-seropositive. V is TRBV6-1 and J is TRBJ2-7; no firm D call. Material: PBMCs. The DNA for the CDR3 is TGTGCCATACAGCAAATTAGCTCCTACGAGCAGTACTTC. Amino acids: CAIQQISSYEQYF.